This T cell receptor beta chain was sequenced during a study of T cell changes during pregnancy in multiple sclerosis. Trimming took 3 bases from V and 9 from J; bases not matched to a gene: 1. The CDR3 loop spans 12 amino acids. CDR1 and CDR2 from the germline V gene are MDHEN and SYDVKM. Clones were read by immunoSEQ multiplex PCR, and TCRdb kept only the in-frame ones, dropping some. The sample has about 36,000 clones, approximately 89% seen once. This specimen was CD4+ T cells from peripheral blood mononuclear cells, taken after pregnancy. The sequence was collected from a female donor in good health, enrolled as a control in a pregnancy study. The chain is built from TRBV28 and TRBJ2-1; 8 bases line up with TRBD2. CDR3 DNA sequence: TGTGCCAGCAGTTTTCTAGCGGGTGAGCAGTTCTTC. Translation: CASSFLAGEQFF. The variable domain in full, completed from reference TRBV28 and TRBJ2-1, reads DVKVTQSSRYLVKRTGEKVFLECVQDMDHENMFWYRQDPGLGLRLIYFSYDVKMKEKGDIPEGYSVSREKKERFSLILESASTNQTSMYLCASSFLAGEQFFGPGTRLTVL.